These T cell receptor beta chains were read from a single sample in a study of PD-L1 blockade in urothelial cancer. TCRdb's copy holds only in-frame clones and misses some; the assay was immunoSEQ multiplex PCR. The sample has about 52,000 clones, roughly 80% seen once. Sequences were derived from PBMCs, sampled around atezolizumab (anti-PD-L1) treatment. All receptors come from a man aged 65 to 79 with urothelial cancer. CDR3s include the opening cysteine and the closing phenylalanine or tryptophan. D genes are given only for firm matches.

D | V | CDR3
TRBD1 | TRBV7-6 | CASSLGQGVDTQYF
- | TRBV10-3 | CAISESSEAFF
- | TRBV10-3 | CAISESIGRDNSPLHF
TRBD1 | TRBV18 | CANSPFSTGGNQPQHF
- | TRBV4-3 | CASSQEFGDTYEQYF
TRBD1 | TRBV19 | CAKPGGATGNTIYF
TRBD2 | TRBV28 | CASRAREDSYEQYF
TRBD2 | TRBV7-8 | CASSLRAGAYNEQFF
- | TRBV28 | CASKLNTEAFF
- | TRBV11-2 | CASSSFGTPGDNEQFF
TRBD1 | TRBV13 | CASSLDRASGELFF
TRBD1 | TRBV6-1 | CASRGTVRYEQYF
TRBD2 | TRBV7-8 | CASSLGLAGTGEQFF
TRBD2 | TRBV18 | CASYGAGAGNEQFF
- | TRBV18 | CASSPQGLGYEQYF